This T cell receptor (beta chain) is from a study of identifying expanded T cells in peripheral blood. Using immunoSEQ multiplex PCR, the repertoire was profiled, and TCRdb retains in-frame clones only, with some absent. The sample includes around 130,000 clones, approximately 86% of them seen just once. This clone occurred many times. Germline V gene data show CDR1 as SGHRS and CDR2 as YFSETQ. V was clipped by 4 bases and J by 4 bases, with 6 bases between them. This CDR3 is built from 11 residues. The chain combines TRBV5-1 with TRBJ2-7, with a weak D call TRBD2 (5 bases). Sequenced sample: blood. The sequence was collected from a person aged 18 to 70 in good health. CDR3 in amino acids: CASSEGYEQYF. Here the CDR3 DNA reads TGCGCCAGCAGCGAGGGATACGAGCAGTACTTC.